This TCR beta chain is drawn from a study of OX40 agonist ivuxolimab in advanced cancers. Whole-study context: Two patients with cutaneous melanoma and one with hepatocellular carcinoma, three in total, showed partial responses. Study-wide findings and caveats: More expanded clones were found, on average, in CD8+ than in CD4+ T cells. Normalized T-cell clonal expansion was also low in a subset of nonresponders.

Repertoires were generated with immunoSEQ multiplex PCR, while TCRdb's copy carries only in-frame clones and drops some. The table has around 50,000 clones, more than 80% seen once. To note about this clone: The antigen is undetermined.

Trimming stripped 1 base from V and 8 bases from J, with 18 bases between. This CDR3 spans 16 amino acids. Germline values: CDR1 MGHRA, CDR2 YSYEKL. The TCR originated in an adult with an advanced solid tumor such as melanoma, head and neck, liver or kidney cancer. The chain is built from TRBV4-1 and TRBJ1-5; perhaps TRBD1 as D (6 bases). Specimen: CD4+ or CD8+ T cells sorted from blood, collected in a trial of the OX40 agonist ivuxolimab. CDR3 in amino acids: CASSQGFGGQGKPQHF. The CDR3 region has the DNA TGCGCCAGCAGCCAAGGCTTCGGGGGGCAGGGGAAGCCCCAGCATTTT.